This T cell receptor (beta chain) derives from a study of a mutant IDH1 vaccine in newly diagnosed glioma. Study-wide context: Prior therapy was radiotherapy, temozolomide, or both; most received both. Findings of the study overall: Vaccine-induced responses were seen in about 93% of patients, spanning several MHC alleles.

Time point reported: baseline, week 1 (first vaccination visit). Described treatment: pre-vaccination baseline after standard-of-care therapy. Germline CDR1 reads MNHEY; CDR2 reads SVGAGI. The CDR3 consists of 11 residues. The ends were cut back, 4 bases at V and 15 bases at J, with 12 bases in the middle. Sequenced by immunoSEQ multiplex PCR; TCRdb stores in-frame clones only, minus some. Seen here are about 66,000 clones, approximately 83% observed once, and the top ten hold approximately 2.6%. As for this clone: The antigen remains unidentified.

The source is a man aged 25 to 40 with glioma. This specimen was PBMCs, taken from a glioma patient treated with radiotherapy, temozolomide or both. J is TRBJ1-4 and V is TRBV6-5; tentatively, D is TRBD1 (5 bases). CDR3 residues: CASSSQDNLFF. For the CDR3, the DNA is TGTGCCAGCAGTTCTCAGGACAACTTGTTTTTT.